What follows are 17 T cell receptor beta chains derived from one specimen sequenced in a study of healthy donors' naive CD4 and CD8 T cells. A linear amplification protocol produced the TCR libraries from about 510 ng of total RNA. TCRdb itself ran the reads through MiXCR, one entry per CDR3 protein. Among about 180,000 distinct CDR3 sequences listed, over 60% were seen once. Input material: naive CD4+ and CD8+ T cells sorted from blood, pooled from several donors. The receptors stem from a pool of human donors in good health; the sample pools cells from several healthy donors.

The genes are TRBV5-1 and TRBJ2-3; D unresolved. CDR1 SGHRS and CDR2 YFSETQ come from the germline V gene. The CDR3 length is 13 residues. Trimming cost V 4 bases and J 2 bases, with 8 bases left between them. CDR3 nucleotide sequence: TGCGCCAGCAGCCCTGATGTCACAGATACGCAGTATTTT. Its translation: CASSPDVTDTQYF.

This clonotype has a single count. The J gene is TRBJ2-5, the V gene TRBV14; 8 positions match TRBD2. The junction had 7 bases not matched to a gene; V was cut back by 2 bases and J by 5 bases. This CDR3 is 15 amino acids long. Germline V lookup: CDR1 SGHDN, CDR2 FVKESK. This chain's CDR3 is CASSQQRGSRETQYF. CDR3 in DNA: TGTGCCAGCAGCCAACAGCGGGGGAGCCGGGAGACCCAGTACTTC.

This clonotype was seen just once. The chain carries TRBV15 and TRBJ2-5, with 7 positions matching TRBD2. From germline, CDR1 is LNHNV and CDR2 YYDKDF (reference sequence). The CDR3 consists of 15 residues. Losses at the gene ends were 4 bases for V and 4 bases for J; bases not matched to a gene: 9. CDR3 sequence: CATSTTGGEGETQYF. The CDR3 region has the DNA TGTGCCACCAGCACCACGGGAGGAGAGGGAGAGACCCAGTACTTC.

CDR3 nucleotide sequence: TGTGCCACCAGCAGAGCCTTCCGGAGGGCCGCGGATCAGCCCCAGCATTTT. Its protein is CATSRAFRRAADQPQHF. The chain carries TRBV15 and TRBJ1-5; D remains unclear. Trimming shortened V by 1 base and J by 5 bases, and 18 bases separated the two germline ends. Germline V CDR1 and CDR2: LNHNV, YYDKDF (reference sequence). The CDR3 loop spans 17 amino acids. Supplemented by reference TRBV15 and TRBJ1-5, the full variable domain reads DAMVIQNPRYQVTQFGKPVTLSCSQTLNHNVMYWYQQKSSQAPKLLFHYYDKDFNNEADTPDNFQSRRPNTSFCFLDIRSPGLGDTAMYLCATSRAFRRAADQPQHFGDGTRLSIL.

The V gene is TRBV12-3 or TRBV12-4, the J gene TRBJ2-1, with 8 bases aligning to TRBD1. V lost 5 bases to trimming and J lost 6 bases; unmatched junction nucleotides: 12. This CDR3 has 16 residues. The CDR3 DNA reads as TGTGCCAGCAGTCCTGGACAGGGAGGATCACGCAATGAGCAGTTCTTC. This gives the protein CASSPGQGGSRNEQFF.

The CDR3, as DNA: TGTGCCAGCAGCTTAGGGCCCTCGGCGGGGGGGCACCACAATGAGCAGTTCTTC. This codes for CASSLGPSAGGHHNEQFF. This sequence joins TRBV7-8 and TRBJ2-1, with 9 bases that match TRBD2. With V trimmed by 1 base and J by 5 bases, 12 bases remained unmatched. The V gene's germline CDR1 is SGHVS and CDR2 FQNEAQ. The CDR3 spans 18 residues. The full variable domain, rest sourced from reference TRBV7-8 and TRBJ2-1, is GAGVSQSPRYKVAKRGQDVALRCDPISGHVSLFWYQQALGQGPEFLTYFQNEAQLDKSGLPSDRFFAERPEGSVSTLKIQRTQQEDSAVYLCASSLGPSAGGHHNEQFFGPGTRLTVL.

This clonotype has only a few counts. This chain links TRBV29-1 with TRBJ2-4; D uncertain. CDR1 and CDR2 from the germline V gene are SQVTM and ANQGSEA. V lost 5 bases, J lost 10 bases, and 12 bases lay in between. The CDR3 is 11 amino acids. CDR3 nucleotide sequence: TGCAGCGTTCGGTCCCCGGAGATTCAGTACTTC. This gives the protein CSVRSPEIQYF.

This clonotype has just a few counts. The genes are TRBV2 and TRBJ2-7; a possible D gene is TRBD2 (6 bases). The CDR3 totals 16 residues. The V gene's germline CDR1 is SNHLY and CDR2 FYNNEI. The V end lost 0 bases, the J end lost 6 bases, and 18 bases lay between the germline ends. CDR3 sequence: CASSEASGGMGVEQYF. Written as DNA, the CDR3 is TGTGCCAGCAGTGAAGCGTCTGGAGGGATGGGGGTCGAGCAGTACTTC.

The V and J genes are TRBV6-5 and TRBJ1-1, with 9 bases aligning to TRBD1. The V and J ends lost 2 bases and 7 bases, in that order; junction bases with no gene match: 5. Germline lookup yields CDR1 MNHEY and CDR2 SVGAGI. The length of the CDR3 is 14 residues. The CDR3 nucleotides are TGTGCCAGCAGTTACCGAGGGACAGGGAGTGAAGCTTTCTTT. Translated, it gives CASSYRGTGSEAFF.

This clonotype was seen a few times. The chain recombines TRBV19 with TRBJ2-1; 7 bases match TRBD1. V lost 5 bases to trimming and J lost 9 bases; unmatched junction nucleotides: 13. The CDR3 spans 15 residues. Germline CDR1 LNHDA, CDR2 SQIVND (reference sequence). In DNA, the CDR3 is TGTGCCAGTAGTCCCCGACAGGGTGTTAGACGTGAGCAGTTCTTC. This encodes CASSPRQGVRREQFF. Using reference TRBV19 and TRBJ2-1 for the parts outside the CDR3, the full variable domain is DGGITQSPKYLFRKEGQNVTLSCEQNLNHDAMYWYRQDPGQGLRLIYYSQIVNDFQKGDIAEGYSVSREKKESFPLTVTSAQKNPTAFYLCASSPRQGVRREQFFGPGTRLTVL.

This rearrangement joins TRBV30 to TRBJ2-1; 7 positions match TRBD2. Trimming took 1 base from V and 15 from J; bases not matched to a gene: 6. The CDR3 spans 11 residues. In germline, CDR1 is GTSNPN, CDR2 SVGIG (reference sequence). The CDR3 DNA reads TGTGCCTGGAGTGCGGGCGGGAGTCTGTTCTTC. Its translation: CAWSAGGSLFF.

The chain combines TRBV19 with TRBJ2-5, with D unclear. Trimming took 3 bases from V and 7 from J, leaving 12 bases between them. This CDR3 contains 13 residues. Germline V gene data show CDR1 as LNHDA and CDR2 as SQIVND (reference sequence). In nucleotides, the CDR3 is TGTGCCAGTAGTATTTCGGCAGAAGGGACCCAGTACTTC. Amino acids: CASSISAEGTQYF.

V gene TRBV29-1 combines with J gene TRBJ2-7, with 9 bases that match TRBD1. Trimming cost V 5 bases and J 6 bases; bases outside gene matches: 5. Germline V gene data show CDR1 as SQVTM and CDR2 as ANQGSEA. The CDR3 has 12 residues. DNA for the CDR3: TGCAGCGTTCCCGGGACAGGGTTCGAGCAGTACTTC. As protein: CSVPGTGFEQYF.

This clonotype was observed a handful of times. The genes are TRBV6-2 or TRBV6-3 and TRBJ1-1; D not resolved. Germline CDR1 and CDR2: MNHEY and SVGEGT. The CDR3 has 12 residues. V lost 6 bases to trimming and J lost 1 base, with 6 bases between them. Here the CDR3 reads CASSWTNTEAFF. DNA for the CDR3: TGTGCCAGCAGCTGGACGAACACTGAAGCTTTCTTT.

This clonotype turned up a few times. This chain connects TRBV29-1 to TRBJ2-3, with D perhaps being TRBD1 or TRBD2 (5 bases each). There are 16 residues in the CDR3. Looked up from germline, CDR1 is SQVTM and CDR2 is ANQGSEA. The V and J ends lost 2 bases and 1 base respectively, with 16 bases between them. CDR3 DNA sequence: TGCAGCGTTGAACGGTTGGTGGGGGATGGCACAGATACGCAGTATTTT. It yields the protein CSVERLVGDGTDTQYF.

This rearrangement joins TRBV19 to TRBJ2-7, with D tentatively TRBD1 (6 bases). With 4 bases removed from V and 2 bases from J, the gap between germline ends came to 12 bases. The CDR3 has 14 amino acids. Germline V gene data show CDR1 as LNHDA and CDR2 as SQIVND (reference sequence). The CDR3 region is CASSTRTETYEQYF. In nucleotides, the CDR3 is TGTGCCAGTAGTACGCGGACAGAAACCTACGAGCAGTACTTC.

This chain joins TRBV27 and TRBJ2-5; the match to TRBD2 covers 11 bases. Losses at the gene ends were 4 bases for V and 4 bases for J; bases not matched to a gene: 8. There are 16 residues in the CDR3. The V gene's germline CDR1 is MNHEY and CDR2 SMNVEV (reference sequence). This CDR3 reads CASSYLAGGPGETQYF. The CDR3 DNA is TGTGCCAGCAGTTACTTAGCGGGAGGGCCGGGAGAGACCCAGTACTTC.